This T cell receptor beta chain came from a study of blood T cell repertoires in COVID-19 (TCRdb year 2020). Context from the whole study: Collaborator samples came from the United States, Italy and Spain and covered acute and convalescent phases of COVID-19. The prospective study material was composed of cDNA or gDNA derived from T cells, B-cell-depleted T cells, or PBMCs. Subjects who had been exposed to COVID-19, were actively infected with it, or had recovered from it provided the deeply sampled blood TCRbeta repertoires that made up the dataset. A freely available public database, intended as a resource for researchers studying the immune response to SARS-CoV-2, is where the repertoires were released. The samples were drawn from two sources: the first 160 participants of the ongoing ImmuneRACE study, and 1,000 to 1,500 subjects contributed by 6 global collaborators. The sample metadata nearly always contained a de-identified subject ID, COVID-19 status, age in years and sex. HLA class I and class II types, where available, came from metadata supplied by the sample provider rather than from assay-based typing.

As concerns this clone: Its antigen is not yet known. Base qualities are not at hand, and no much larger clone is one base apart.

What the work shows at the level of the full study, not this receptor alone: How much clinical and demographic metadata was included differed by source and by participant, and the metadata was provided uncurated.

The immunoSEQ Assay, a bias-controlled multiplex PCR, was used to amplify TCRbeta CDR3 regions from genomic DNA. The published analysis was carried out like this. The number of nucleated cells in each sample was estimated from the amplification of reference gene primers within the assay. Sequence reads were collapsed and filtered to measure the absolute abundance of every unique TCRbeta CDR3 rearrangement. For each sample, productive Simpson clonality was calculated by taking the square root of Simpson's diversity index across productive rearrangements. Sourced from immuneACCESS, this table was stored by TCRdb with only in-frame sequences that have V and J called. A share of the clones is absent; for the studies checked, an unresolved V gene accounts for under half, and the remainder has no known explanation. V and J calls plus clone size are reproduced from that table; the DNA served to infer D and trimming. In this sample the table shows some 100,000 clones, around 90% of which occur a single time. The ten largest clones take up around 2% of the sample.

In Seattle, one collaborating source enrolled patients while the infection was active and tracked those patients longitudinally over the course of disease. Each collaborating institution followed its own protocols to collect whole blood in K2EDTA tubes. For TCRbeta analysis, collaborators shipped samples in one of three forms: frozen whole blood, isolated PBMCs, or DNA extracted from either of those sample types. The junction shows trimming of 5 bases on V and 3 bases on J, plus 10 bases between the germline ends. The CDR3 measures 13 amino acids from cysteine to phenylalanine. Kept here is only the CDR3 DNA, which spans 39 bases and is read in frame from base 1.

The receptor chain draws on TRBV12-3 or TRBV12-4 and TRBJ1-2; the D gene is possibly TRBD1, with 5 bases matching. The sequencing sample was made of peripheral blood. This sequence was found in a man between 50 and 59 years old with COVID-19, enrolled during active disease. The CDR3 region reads CASSPGLDYGYTF. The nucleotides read TGTGCCAGCAGTCCGGGACTGGACTATGGCTACACCTTC.